The 16 T cell receptor beta chains in this list originate from one sample, sequenced in a study of blood T cell repertoires in COVID-19. TCRdb's table, derived via immunoSEQ multiplex PCR, lists solely in-frame clones and lacks some. The sample records roughly 24,000 clones, 85% to 90% being singletons. Sequencing was performed on peripheral blood. These receptors all stem from a woman in her sixties with active COVID-19.

J is TRBJ2-4 and V is TRBV4-2; a weak D match, TRBD2 (5 bases). CDR3 length equals 17 residues. V lost 0 bases and J 0 bases, leaving 12 bases between the germline ends. The germline V gene has CDR1 LGHNA and CDR2 YNFKEQ. The CDR3 DNA is TGTGCCAGCAGCCAAGATTTCGGGAACCTAGCCAAAAACATTCAGTACTTC. Translation gives CASSQDFGNLAKNIQYF.

The chain couples TRBV3-1 (or the pseudogene TRBV3-2) to TRBJ2-1, with 10 bases matching TRBD1. The CDR3 consists of 17 residues. After removal of 4 bases from V and 1 base from J, the junction contained 7 bases not matched to a gene. Germline V gene data show CDR1 as LGHDT and CDR2 as YNNKEL (reference sequence). The CDR3 DNA sequence: TGTGCCAGCAGCCCGAATGGGGGACAGGGGTCCTACAATGAGCAGTTCTTC. Translation gives CASSPNGGQGSYNEQFF.

The chain has TRBV18 and TRBJ2-1, with TRBD2 matching over 13 bases. V gave up 5 bases and J gave up 7 bases; unmatched junction bases: 5. Germline V gene sequence: CDR1 KGHSH, CDR2 LQKENI. The CDR3 consists of 15 residues. The CDR3 reads CASSELAGGPNEQFF. The CDR3 region has the DNA TGTGCCAGCTCAGAACTAGCGGGAGGGCCTAATGAGCAGTTCTTC.

The chain couples TRBV5-4 to TRBJ1-2, with TRBD1 as a possible D gene (6 bases). There are 14 residues in the CDR3. V gave up 2 bases and J gave up 8 bases, with 16 bases separating them. Germline CDR1 is SGHNT and CDR2 is YYREEE (reference sequence). The CDR3, as DNA: TGTGCCAGCAGCTTTGGTGGCAGGGGTTGGGGCTACACCTTC. Translating it yields CASSFGGRGWGYTF. Combining the CDR3 with reference TRBV5-4 and TRBJ1-2 gives the whole variable domain ETGVTQSPTHLIKTRGQQVTLRCSSQSGHNTVSWYQQALGQGPQFIFQYYREEENGRGNFPPRFSGLQFPNYSSELNVNALELDDSALYLCASSFGGRGWGYTFGSGTRLTVV.

The genes are TRBV5-1 and TRBJ2-7; tentatively, D is TRBD1 (6 bases). Germline-derived CDR1 and CDR2 are SGHRS and YFSETQ. The CDR3 has 13 amino acids. The germline V and J ends were trimmed by 4 bases and 6 bases, with 14 bases remaining between them. The CDR3 region is CASSPQGSGEQYF. The DNA for the CDR3 is TGCGCCAGCAGCCCCCAGGGGTCGGGCGAGCAGTACTTC.

In its sample, this clone was seen a few times. This chain joins TRBV6-2 or TRBV6-3 and TRBJ2-5; D possibly corresponds to TRBD1 (6 bases). CDR1 and CDR2 from the germline V gene are MNHEY and SVGEGT. The germline V and J ends were trimmed by 5 bases and 1 base, with 17 bases remaining between them. The CDR3 sequence is 16 residues long. CDR3 sequence reads: CASSPSDRTTQETQYF. The CDR3 DNA follows: TGTGCCAGCAGTCCAAGTGACAGGACCACCCAAGAGACCCAGTACTTC.

This chain links TRBV18 with TRBJ2-1; 9 bases align to TRBD2. With V trimmed by 0 bases and J by 6 bases, 3 bases remained unmatched. The CDR3 sequence is 15 residues long. Germline CDR1 and CDR2: KGHSH and LQKENI. The CDR3 sequence: CASSPPSGRGNEQFF. Here the CDR3 DNA reads TGTGCCAGCTCACCACCTAGCGGGAGAGGCAATGAGCAGTTCTTC.

J is TRBJ2-3 and V is TRBV6-1; no firm D call. Per the germline V gene, CDR1 is MNHNS and CDR2 is SASEGT. The CDR3 loop spans 14 amino acids. The V gene lost 2 bases and the J gene lost 5 bases, with 11 bases spanning the gap. The CDR3 reads CASSEFHILDTQYF. The CDR3 coding sequence is TGTGCCAGCAGTGAATTCCACATTTTAGATACGCAGTATTTT.

The rearrangement links TRBV29-1 to TRBJ2-3; TRBD2 matches at 8 bases. Germline CDR1 SQVTM, CDR2 ANQGSEA. V dropped 4 bases and J dropped 3; count of bases not matched to a gene: 6. The CDR3 runs 14 residues. This CDR3 reads CSVVAGGRTDTQYF. The CDR3 region has the DNA TGCAGCGTTGTCGCGGGAGGAAGAACAGATACGCAGTATTTT.

A remark on this clone: Compared with germline, one end of the junction differs, possibly owing to a read error. The chain is built from TRBV14 and TRBJ2-2; 7 nucleotides line up with TRBD2. Germline V CDR1 and CDR2: SGHDN, FVKESK. The CDR3 contains 19 residues. The CDR3 spells CVSSRRLASGDRDTGELFF. The CDR3 DNA is TGTGTCAGCAGCCGGAGGCTGGCTAGCGGAGACCGGGACACCGGGGAGCTGTTTTTT.

The V call is TRBV27, the J call TRBJ2-5; D not certain. In germline, CDR1 is MNHEY, CDR2 SMNVEV (reference sequence). Trimming took off 6 bases at V and 3 bases at J, with 11 bases between the two ends. CDR3 size: 13 residues. Here the CDR3 DNA reads TGTGCCAGCAGCCACAGACCAAAAGAGACCCAGTACTTC. This translates into CASSHRPKETQYF.

The chain has TRBV3-1 (or the pseudogene TRBV3-2) and TRBJ2-3; 11 bases line up with TRBD2. The CDR3 contains 14 residues. The J segment lost 5 bases and the V segment lost 4 bases, leaving 2 bases of the junction unmatched. Per the germline V gene, CDR1 is LGHDT and CDR2 is YNNKEL (reference sequence). CDR3 region: CASSLLAGVDTQYF. The CDR3 DNA reads as TGTGCCAGCAGCCTACTAGCGGGAGTAGATACGCAGTATTTT.

The table lists this clone with a count of one. The chain carries TRBV5-8 and TRBJ2-3; the D gene is possibly TRBD2 (5 bases). The CDR3 has 15 residues. The V gene lost 1 base and the J gene lost 3 bases, with 12 bases spanning the gap. CDR1 and CDR2 from the germline V gene are SGHTS and YDEGEE. The CDR3 region is CASSLTGVRTDTQYF. The CDR3 coding sequence is TGTGCCAGCAGCTTGACCGGGGTTAGGACAGATACGCAGTATTTT.

This chain uses TRBV20-1 with TRBJ2-1; 15 bases agree with TRBD2. Per germline, CDR1 DFQATT and CDR2 SNEGSKA (reference sequence). The V segment lost 3 bases and the J segment 7 bases; nucleotides outside the gene matches: 1. The CDR3 extends over 14 amino acids. The CDR3 spells CSASGLAGGNEQFF. The CDR3 DNA sequence: TGCAGTGCTAGTGGACTAGCGGGAGGGAATGAGCAGTTCTTC.

The chain carries TRBV28 and TRBJ1-5, with D hard to call. The CDR3 sequence is 14 residues long. With 3 bases removed from V and 5 bases from J, the gap between germline ends came to 11 bases. Per germline, CDR1 MDHEN and CDR2 SYDVKM. The CDR3 DNA follows: TGTGCCAGCAGTTTCGTGCCCCGGGATCAGCCCCAGCATTTT. Its protein is CASSFVPRDQPQHF.

The V gene is TRBV6-5, the J gene TRBJ1-1; D may be TRBD1 (5 bases). This CDR3 is built from 14 residues. From germline, CDR1 is MNHEY and CDR2 SVGAGI. Trimming pared 7 bases from V and 1 base from J, leaving 13 bases between. CDR3 bases: TGTGCCAGCAAATTCGACAGAGAGAACACTGAAGCTTTCTTT. It specifies CASKFDRENTEAFF.